Below, one TCR beta chain is given with its context. Its recognized antigen is unknown. No much larger clonotype is one base removed from it; base qualities were not supplied. This record belongs to a study of identifying expanded T cells in peripheral blood (dated by TCRdb to the late 2010s). In terms of the full investigation: Four technical replicates, made by sequencing separate aliquots from the same pool of genomic DNA, were compared pairwise.

The trim is 3 bases for V and 4 bases for J, with a gap of 7 bases between the germline ends. According to the germline V gene, CDR1 reads SGHTA and CDR2 reads FQGNSA. Counted from cysteine to phenylalanine, this CDR3 has 13 amino acids. Only the CDR3 DNA is retained, 39 bases long and in frame from the first base. During the collection period, no immune events, such as infections, were documented for the healthy donors. Time-dependent variance in a beta-binomial model of T-cell clone differential abundance was calibrated using healthy-donor blood repertoires as a training cohort. There were roughly 10 healthy donors in the training cohort, of whom 3 were female and 7 were male. Donor ages ranged from 29 to 64 years, with an average of around 45 years. Whole blood from each healthy donor was obtained from a commercial supplier and was collected at three time points about 15 days apart. For immunosequencing, genomic DNA was extracted from unsorted whole blood.

Here is what the overall study found, with its caveats: Both the number of clones called differentially abundant and the false-positive rate were significantly reduced by the beta-binomial model across all healthy-donor time intervals. It was expected by the authors that biological variance in healthy repertoires might increase further over much longer intervals, such as months to years. Between technical replicates the binomial model flagged roughly 1.2 differentially abundant clones, whereas over about 2 weeks the binomial model flagged about 15 and over approximately 4 weeks around 19. Across all healthy donors, variance in clone template counts between approximately two-week samples was found to increase significantly with total template count.

The immunoSEQ Assay, which relies on bias-controlled multiplex PCR amplification of genomic DNA, was used to profile TCRbeta CDR3 regions. As for the original processing: To quantify the absolute abundance of each unique TCRbeta CDR3 region, the sequences were collapsed and filtered. Two models were used to test differential abundance: a binomial model (Fisher-equivalent) and a beta-binomial model that adds time-dependent variance fitted from healthy donors. Clones with fewer than 5 combined templates were removed, and differential abundance was called for clones with a Benjamini-Hochberg FDR below 0.01. The form v = (b*log(k)+a)^2 was used to model beta-binomial variance as a function of total template count across the two samples. The table was pulled from immuneACCESS by TCRdb, which kept in-frame rearrangements only. Such tables lose some clones; where checked, under half of the loss comes from unresolved V genes, and the rest has no known cause. That table gives V, J and clone size, and the DNA gave D and trimming. This sample has some 90,000 clones in its table, and approximately 86% of those were observed once. The top ten clonotypes cover around 6% of the sample.

Material for sequencing was blood. This clonotype originated in a person aged 18 to 70 in good health. The rearranged segments are TRBV7-2 and TRBJ2-1; the D gene cannot be named for sure. The CDR3 region: CASSFSGYNEQFF. In nucleotide form, the sequence is TGTGCCAGCAGCTTCTCTGGATACAATGAGCAGTTCTTC.